The 15 T cell receptor beta chains below all came from one sample that was sequenced in a study of T cells in Graves' hyperthyroidism and ophthalmopathy. RNA transcripts yielded amplified TCR beta CDR3 regions. The TCR CDR3 first-round RT-PCR relied on the HTBI primer set. TCRdb re-called the multiplex PCR reads with MiXCR, one entry per CDR3 protein. The sample consists of hundreds of thousands of distinct CDR3 sequences, about 16% of them appearing once. The sequencing sample was made of blood. These receptors came from a woman aged 60-75 years with Graves' ophthalmopathy.

This clonotype was seen ten or more times. The rearrangement uses TRBV20-1 and TRBJ2-5, with unresolved D. The V and J ends lost 3 bases and 2 bases respectively, with 7 bases between them. Germline loops: CDR1 DFQATT, CDR2 SNEGSKA (reference sequence). The CDR3 covers 12 residues. The CDR3 nucleotides read TGCAGTGCTAGGGTTCAACAAGAGACCCAGTACTTC. It specifies CSARVQQETQYF.

The table lists this clonotype with many counts. The rearrangement uses TRBV29-1 and TRBJ2-7; D is perhaps TRBD1 (9 bases). The CDR3 loop spans 13 amino acids. In germline, CDR1 is SQVTM, CDR2 ANQGSEA. The V end lost 7 bases, the J end lost 7 bases, and 20 bases lay between the germline ends. The CDR3 DNA is TGCAGCGCGGGGGGGACAGGGCGGGGGGAGCAGTACTTC. As protein: CSAGGTGRGEQYF.

This clonotype was counted a few times. The rearrangement joins TRBV4-1 to TRBJ2-2, with D tentatively TRBD1 (6 bases). This CDR3 contains 16 residues. Germline V gene lookup returns CDR1 MGHRA and CDR2 YSYEKL. Trimming stripped 1 base from V and 4 bases from J, with 13 bases between. CDR3 sequence reads: CASSQAAQGVTGELFF. CDR3 DNA: TGCGCCAGCAGCCAAGCGGCACAGGGCGTCACCGGGGAGCTGTTTTTT.

This clonotype has ten or more counts. V is TRBV6-1 and J is TRBJ2-3; D gene uncertain. V lost 5 bases to trimming and J lost 7 bases, with 16 bases between them. Germline V gene data show CDR1 as MNHNS and CDR2 as SASEGT. The CDR3 runs 14 residues. The CDR3 DNA sequence: TGTGCCAGCAGTTCCTATTTGTCCATGAATACGCAGTATTTT. The encoded protein is CASSSYLSMNTQYF.

This clonotype is categorized as large. The CDR3 DNA sequence: TGTGCCAGCAGCTGGGACAGGGAGGCAGATACGCAGTATTTT. This gives the protein CASSWDREADTQYF. The J gene is TRBJ2-3, the V gene TRBV5-6; 9 positions agree with TRBD1. Trimming took 3 bases from V and 4 from J; bases not matched to a gene: 3. CDR3 length: 14 amino acids. Looked up from germline, CDR1 is SGHDT and CDR2 is YYEEEE.

This clonotype was observed many times. The chain has TRBV28 and TRBJ1-1; no firm D call. The CDR3 totals 13 residues. Trimming shortened V by 2 bases and J by 2 bases, and 6 bases separated the two germline ends. Looked up from germline, CDR1 is MDHEN and CDR2 is SYDVKM. The chain's CDR3 is CASSLPVNTEAFF. The CDR3 nucleotides read TGTGCCAGCAGTTTACCCGTAAACACTGAAGCTTTCTTT. Full variable domain (outside the CDR3, taken from reference TRBV28 and TRBJ1-1): DVKVTQSSRYLVKRTGEKVFLECVQDMDHENMFWYRQDPGLGLRLIYFSYDVKMKEKGDIPEGYSVSREKKERFSLILESASTNQTSMYLCASSLPVNTEAFFGQGTRLTVV.

This chain uses TRBV7-9 with TRBJ2-1, with 12 positions matching TRBD2. This CDR3 region has 15 residues. V shed 4 bases and J 7 bases; nucleotides not matched to a gene: 5. Looked up from germline, CDR1 is SEHNR and CDR2 is FQNEAQ (reference sequence). The CDR3 region has the DNA TGTGCCAGCAGCTCCCCTGGACTAGCGGGGAATGAGCAGTTCTTC. Amino acids: CASSSPGLAGNEQFF. Full variable domain (outside the CDR3, taken from reference TRBV7-9 and TRBJ2-1): DTGVSQNPRHKITKRGQNVTFRCDPISEHNRLYWYRQTLGQGPEFLTYFQNEAQLEKSRLLSDRFSAERPKGSFSTLEIQRTEQGDSAMYLCASSSPGLAGNEQFFGPGTRLTVL.

This clonotype has more than one count but fewer than ten. The chain uses TRBV4-1 and TRBJ2-2; tentative D call: TRBD2 (5 bases). The germline V gene has CDR1 MGHRA and CDR2 YSYEKL. The V and J ends lost 0 bases and 7 bases respectively, with 9 bases between them. The CDR3 has 14 amino acids. Here the CDR3 reads CASSQDRGSGELFF. The CDR3 DNA is TGCGCCAGCAGCCAAGATCGGGGAAGCGGGGAGCTGTTTTTT.

The chain recombines TRBV18 with TRBJ2-7; D is tentatively TRBD1 or TRBD2 (6 bases each). V lost 6 bases, J lost 3 bases, and 21 bases lay in between. In germline, CDR1 is KGHSH, CDR2 LQKENI. The CDR3 length is 16 residues. Written as DNA, the CDR3 is TGTGCCAGCTCGGCCAACCACGGAGGGGGGATCTACGAGCAGTACTTC. Amino acids: CASSANHGGGIYEQYF.

The chain employs TRBV15 and TRBJ2-6; D gene ambiguous. V dropped 3 bases and J dropped 0 bases, with 12 bases sitting between them. The CDR3 extends over 17 amino acids. CDR1 is LNHNV, CDR2 YYDKDF, per germline (reference sequence). The CDR3 coding sequence is TGTGCCACCAGCAGTCCCCACGAAGGCTCTGGGGCCAACGTCCTGACTTTC. As protein: CATSSPHEGSGANVLTF.

This clonotype was observed at least ten times. The chain has TRBV3-1 and TRBJ2-5; D is perhaps TRBD2 (5 bases). This CDR3 contains 14 residues. V lost 2 bases and J 1 base, leaving 8 bases between the germline ends. Germline values: CDR1 LGHDT, CDR2 YNNKEL (reference sequence). CDR3 sequence reads: CASSQRGSQETQYF. CDR3 sequence (DNA): TGTGCCAGCAGCCAACGGGGATCCCAAGAGACCCAGTACTTC.

Of note for this clonotype: This may be a read error: a much more frequent sequence differs by one nucleotide. The chain joins TRBV12-3 or TRBV12-4 to TRBJ2-2; weak D call: TRBD2 (6 bases). The V end was cut by 5 bases, the J end by 7 bases, with 26 bases between. This CDR3 spans 18 amino acids. CDR3 loop: CASSLKSGGKAAGGELFF. The CDR3 bases are TGTGCCAGCAGTCTTAAAAGCGGCGGGAAGGCCGCCGGCGGGGAGCTGTTTTTT.

This clonotype was detected many times. V and J are TRBV24-1 and TRBJ2-2; 8 bases map to TRBD1. Losses at the gene ends were 3 bases for V and 1 base for J; bases not matched to a gene: 6. This CDR3 is 17 amino acids long. Germline values: CDR1 KGHDR, CDR2 SFDVKD. The CDR3 is CATSDPRTGRNTGELFF. For the CDR3, the DNA is TGTGCCACCAGTGATCCTCGGACAGGGAGGAACACCGGGGAGCTGTTTTTT.

This clonotype has ten or more counts. The gene calls are TRBV7-2 and TRBJ2-3, with 7 bases that match TRBD2. Germline V lookup: CDR1 SGHTA, CDR2 FQGNSA. V gave up 1 base and J gave up 5 bases; unmatched junction bases: 9. CDR3 size: 16 residues. CDR3 sequence reads: CASSLVDIAGGDTQYF. For the CDR3, the DNA is TGTGCCAGCAGCTTAGTAGATATAGCGGGTGGAGATACGCAGTATTTT.

This clonotype appeared many times. The chain couples TRBV2 to TRBJ2-3, with a possible D match to TRBD1 (5 bases). Germline CDR1 and CDR2: SNHLY and FYNNEI. Between the trimmed V and J ends, which lost 1 base and 4 bases, there was a span of 15 bases. This CDR3 has 16 residues. CDR3 loop: CASSEVARAGSDTQYF. DNA for the CDR3: TGTGCCAGCAGTGAAGTAGCCAGGGCCGGGTCAGATACGCAGTATTTT.